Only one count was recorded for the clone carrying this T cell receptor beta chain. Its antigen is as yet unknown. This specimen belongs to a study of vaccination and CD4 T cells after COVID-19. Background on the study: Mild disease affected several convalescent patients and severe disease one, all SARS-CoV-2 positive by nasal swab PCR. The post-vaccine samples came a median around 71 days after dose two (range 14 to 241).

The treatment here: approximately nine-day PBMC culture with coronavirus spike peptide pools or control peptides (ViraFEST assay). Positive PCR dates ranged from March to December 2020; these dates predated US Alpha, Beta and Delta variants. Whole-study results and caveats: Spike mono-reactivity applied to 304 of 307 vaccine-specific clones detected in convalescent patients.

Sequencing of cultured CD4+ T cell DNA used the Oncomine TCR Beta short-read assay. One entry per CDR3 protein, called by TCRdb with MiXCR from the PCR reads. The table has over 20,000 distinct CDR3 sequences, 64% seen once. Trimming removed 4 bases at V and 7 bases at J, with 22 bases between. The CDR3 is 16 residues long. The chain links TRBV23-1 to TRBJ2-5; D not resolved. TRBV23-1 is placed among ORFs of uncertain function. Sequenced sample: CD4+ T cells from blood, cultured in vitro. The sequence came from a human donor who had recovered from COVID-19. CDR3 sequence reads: CASSRLGNPIRRTQYF. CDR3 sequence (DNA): TGCGCCAGCAGTCGGTTAGGCAATCCAATAAGACGGACCCAGTACTTC.